This TCR beta chain was found in a study of cytomegalovirus exposure and HLA in healthy donors. This clone was found once. What it binds is unknown. PCR used 60 Vbeta primers and 13 Jbeta primers. TCRdb's copy holds only in-frame clones and misses some; the assay was immunoSEQ multiplex PCR. In the table there are about 110,000 clones, 75% to 85% of which are singletons. Whole-study results and caveats: Certain sequence variants were highly shared and formed a cluster, and this cluster was likely a sequencing artifact.

The sequenced sample was PBMCs. The sequence derives from a young man in good health and CMV-seronegative.

Here the CDR3 DNA reads TGTGCCAGCAGCCAAGCTATTCAAGAGACCCAGTACTTC. Its translation is CASSQAIQETQYF. The V and J genes are TRBV9 and TRBJ2-5; D not certain. This CDR3 has 13 residues. Germline V CDR1 and CDR2: SGDLS, YYNGEE. Trimming stripped 4 bases from V and 2 bases from J, with 9 bases between. Combining the CDR3 with reference TRBV9 and TRBJ2-5 gives the whole variable domain DSGVTQTPKHLITATGQRVTLRCSPRSGDLSVYWYQQSLDQGLQFLIQYYNGEERAKGNILERFSAQQFPDLHSELNLSSLELGDSALYFCASSQAIQETQYFGPGTRLLVL.